One and the same sample provided the 29 T cell receptor beta chains below, sequenced in a study of cytomegalovirus exposure and HLA in healthy donors. The PCR had 60 Vbeta and 13 Jbeta primers. Profiling relied on immunoSEQ multiplex PCR, and the TCRdb table lists in-frame clones only, not all of them. The data contain approximately 180,000 clones, 55% to 75% of them seen just once; the ten biggest clones take up about 2.5%. Specimen: PBMCs. Receptor source: a human donor in good health.

The chain employs TRBV15 and TRBJ2-3, with 12 bases fitting TRBD2. CDR3 length: 16 residues. Trimming at V came to 10 bases and at J to 0 bases, leaving 8 bases not matched to a gene. Germline values: CDR1 LNHNV, CDR2 YYDKDF (reference sequence). CDR3 in amino acids: CAIGLAGNSSTDTQYF. The CDR3 DNA sequence: TGTGCCATCGGACTAGCGGGGAACTCTAGCACAGATACGCAGTATTTT.

The chain is built from TRBV9 and TRBJ2-2; D unclear. Germline V gene sequence: CDR1 SGDLS, CDR2 YYNGEE. Trimming pared 0 bases from V and 2 bases from J, leaving 8 bases between. This CDR3 has 15 residues. As DNA, the CDR3 is TGTGCCAGCAGCGTAGGGCTGGTTAACACCGGGGAGCTGTTTTTT. This encodes CASSVGLVNTGELFF.

The chain recombines TRBV7-8 with TRBJ2-2; perhaps TRBD2 as D (7 bases). The V gene's germline CDR1 is SGHVS and CDR2 FQNEAQ. This CDR3 spans 15 amino acids. V was cut by 2 bases and J by 6 bases, with 13 bases left in between. The CDR3 nucleotides read TGTGCCAGCAGCTTACGCGGGGGCCGGTCCGGGGAGCTGTTTTTT. This encodes CASSLRGGRSGELFF.

V and J are TRBV7-3 and TRBJ2-7; 9 positions match TRBD2. CDR1 is SGHTA, CDR2 FQGTGA, per germline. Trimming removed 5 bases from V and 5 bases from J; junction bases left unmatched: 10. The length of the CDR3 is 15 residues. In DNA form, the CDR3 reads TGTGCCAGCAGCGCCAGCGGGGGGCCTTGGGACGAGCAGTACTTC. It encodes CASSASGGPWDEQYF.

The gene calls are TRBV29-1 and TRBJ2-1; the match to TRBD1 covers 7 bases. Germline assignment: CDR1 SQVTM and CDR2 ANQGSEA. The CDR3 is 14 amino acids. J gave up 5 bases and V 4 bases, and 8 bases lay outside the gene matches. CDR3 region: CSVVEGAPNNEQFF. CDR3 nucleotide sequence: TGCAGCGTTGTTGAGGGGGCGCCTAACAATGAGCAGTTCTTC.

The rearrangement uses TRBV19 and TRBJ1-2; the match to TRBD1 covers 8 bases. This CDR3 is 13 amino acids long. With 7 bases clipped from V and 7 bases from J, the junction kept 8 bases outside the gene matches. Looked up from germline, CDR1 is LNHDA and CDR2 is SQIVND (reference sequence). The CDR3, as DNA: TGTGCCAGTACCGAGGACAGGGTGCGTGGCTACACCTTC. Protein product: CASTEDRVRGYTF.

This chain links TRBV18 with TRBJ2-7, with unresolved D. In germline, CDR1 is KGHSH, CDR2 LQKENI. V lost 6 bases and J 1 base, leaving 13 bases between the germline ends. The CDR3 runs to 14 residues. CDR3 coding DNA: TGTGCCAGCTCGGTTGAAGCGAGGTCCTACGAGCAGTACTTC. It encodes CASSVEARSYEQYF. The full variable domain, its missing parts supplied by reference TRBV18 and TRBJ2-7, is NAGVMQNPRHLVRRRGQEARLRCSPMKGHSHVYWYRQLPEEGLKFMVYLQKENIIDESGMPKERFSAEFPKEGPSILRIQQVVRGDSAAYFCASSVEARSYEQYFGPGTRLTVT.

Many counts were recorded for this clone. The chain uses TRBV30 and TRBJ1-5; D is ambiguous. CDR1 and CDR2 (germline): GTSNPN, SVGIG (reference sequence). CDR3 length: 13 residues. The V end lost 5 bases, the J end lost 0 bases, and 8 bases lay between the germline ends. The CDR3 protein is CAWGPGSNQPQHF. The CDR3 DNA sequence: TGTGCCTGGGGGCCAGGTAGCAATCAGCCCCAGCATTTT. The whole variable domain, filled in from reference TRBV30 and TRBJ1-5, reads SQTIHQWPATLVQPVGSPLSLECTVEGTSNPNLYWYRQAAGRGLQLLFYSVGIGQISSEVPQNLSASRPQDRQFILSSKKLLLSDSGFYLCAWGPGSNQPQHFGDGTRLSIL.

This clone was counted between two and nine times. The gene calls are TRBV5-1 and TRBJ1-1; D is undetermined. Germline assignment: CDR1 SGHRS and CDR2 YFSETQ. The CDR3 consists of 14 residues. V lost 0 bases and J 1 base, leaving 7 bases between the germline ends. In nucleotides, the CDR3 is TGCGCCAGCAGCTTGGCTGGCCGGAACACTGAAGCTTTCTTT. Its protein product is CASSLAGRNTEAFF. Variable domain in full (rest from reference TRBV5-1 and TRBJ1-1): KAGVTQTPRYLIKTRGQQVTLSCSPISGHRSVSWYQQTPGQGLQFLFEYFSETQRNKGNFPGRFSGRQFSNSRSEMNVSTLELGDSALYLCASSLAGRNTEAFFGQGTRLTVV.

The V call is TRBV5-4, the J call TRBJ2-7; 12 nucleotides match TRBD2. V lost 5 bases to trimming and J lost 5 bases; unmatched junction nucleotides: 11. This CDR3 is 16 amino acids long. From germline, CDR1 is SGHNT and CDR2 YYREEE (reference sequence). The CDR3: CASRRGPGLAGNEQYF. The DNA for the CDR3 is TGTGCCAGCAGGCGGGGCCCGGGACTAGCGGGTAACGAGCAGTACTTC.

The table lists this clone with a few counts. V gene TRBV5-1 combines with J gene TRBJ2-3; 10 positions agree with TRBD2. J was trimmed by 0 bases and V by 2 bases; bases with no gene match: 3. This CDR3 has 16 amino acids. In germline, CDR1 is SGHRS, CDR2 YFSETQ. CDR3 sequence: CASSFLAGVSTDTQYF. The CDR3 bases are TGCGCCAGCAGCTTCCTAGCGGGGGTTAGCACAGATACGCAGTATTTT.

Here the CDR3 DNA reads TGTGCCAGCAGTTCCGGGGCTGGGGCCAACGTCCTGACTTTC. Translated: CASSSGAGANVLTF. V gene TRBV6-5 combines with J gene TRBJ2-6; D perhaps matches TRBD2 (5 bases). The CDR3 is 14 amino acids. V dropped 4 bases and J dropped 2 bases, with 6 bases sitting between them. CDR1 MNHEY and CDR2 SVGAGI come from the germline V gene.

This chain connects TRBV5-6 to TRBJ1-1, with D hard to call. The CDR3 extends over 13 amino acids. The ends were cut back, 0 bases at V and 4 bases at J, with 7 bases in the middle. The germline V gene has CDR1 SGHDT and CDR2 YYEEEE. CDR3 loop: CASSLAEATEAFF. CDR3 coding DNA: TGTGCCAGCAGCTTGGCCGAGGCCACTGAAGCTTTCTTT. Full variable domain (missing parts from reference TRBV5-6 and TRBJ1-1): DAGVTQSPTHLIKTRGQQVTLRCSPKSGHDTVSWYQQALGQGPQFIFQYYEEEERQRGNFPDRFSGHQFPNYSSELNVNALLLGDSALYLCASSLAEATEAFFGQGTRLTVV.

The rearrangement uses TRBV6-1 and TRBJ2-7; TRBD1 matches 12 bases. The CDR3 spans 15 residues. The V segment lost 7 bases and the J segment 6 bases; nucleotides outside the gene matches: 10. Per germline, CDR1 MNHNS and CDR2 SASEGT. The CDR3 region is CASTWGTGGLGEQYF. The CDR3 DNA is TGTGCCAGCACCTGGGGGACAGGGGGCCTGGGCGAGCAGTACTTC.

The chain links TRBV9 to TRBJ2-7; 11 bases fit TRBD2. This CDR3 region has 15 residues. Losses at the gene ends were 3 bases for V and 2 bases for J; bases not matched to a gene: 4. Per germline, CDR1 SGDLS and CDR2 YYNGEE. The CDR3 region is CASSALAGGPYEQYF. The DNA of the CDR3 is TGTGCCAGCAGCGCCCTAGCGGGGGGACCCTACGAGCAGTACTTC.

The CDR3 here is CASRNGGPTDTQYF. DNA of the CDR3: TGTGCCAGCAGGAATGGGGGCCCCACAGATACGCAGTATTTT. The J gene is TRBJ2-3, the V gene TRBV5-4, with TRBD1 as a possible D gene (6 bases). The germline V gene has CDR1 SGHNT and CDR2 YYREEE (reference sequence). The CDR3 runs to 14 residues. The V end lost 5 bases, the J end lost 2 bases, and 12 bases lay between the germline ends.

V and J are TRBV7-2 and TRBJ2-7; D is possibly TRBD1 (6 bases). The CDR3 consists of 14 residues. Germline-derived CDR1 and CDR2 are SGHTA and FQGNSA. The V gene lost 6 bases and the J gene lost 0 bases, with 12 bases spanning the gap. This chain's CDR3 is CASRVGHSSYEQYF. The CDR3 DNA sequence: TGTGCCAGCAGGGTGGGACATAGCTCCTACGAGCAGTACTTC.

This chain uses TRBV7-3 with TRBJ1-2; 7 nucleotides align to TRBD1. Unmatched junction bases numbered 9, after V lost 4 bases and J lost 4 bases. The CDR3 covers 15 residues. Germline V lookup: CDR1 SGHTA, CDR2 FQGTGA. This CDR3 reads CASSSKGDSLYGYTF. CDR3 nucleotides: TGTGCCAGCAGCTCAAAAGGGGACAGCCTCTATGGCTACACCTTC.

The rearrangement joins TRBV5-3 to TRBJ1-5; tentative D call: TRBD1 (5 bases). TRBV5-3 is an open reading frame whose function is uncertain. V shed 4 bases and J shed 7 bases, with 18 bases lying between them. The CDR3 sequence is 15 residues long. CDR3 coding DNA: TGTGCCAGAAGCCGGCGTCCCAGGGAGGGACAGCCCCAGCATTTT. It translates to CARSRRPREGQPQHF.

As concerns this clone: The missing conserved phenylalanine or tryptophan at the end of this CDR3 makes a read error likely. The DNA is omitted, as the CDR3 cannot be located on it reliably, and the CDR3 follows TCRdb's listing. The chain couples TRBV5-1 to TRBJ2-7; the table's D gene call, TRBD2, was not cross checked with the DNA. Inclusive of both ends, the CDR3 amounts to 13 amino acids. Germline lookup yields CDR1 SGHRS and CDR2 YFSETQ. The CDR3 sequence: CASSLAGEQDMVY.

The genes are TRBV6-1 and TRBJ2-3; TRBD2 matches at 11 bases. The CDR3 length is 16 residues. Germline CDR1 reads MNHNS; CDR2 reads SASEGT. V lost 3 bases to trimming and J lost 2 bases; unmatched junction nucleotides: 4. CDR3 loop: CASSDGTSGSTDTQYF. CDR3 sequence (DNA): TGTGCCAGCAGTGACGGGACTAGCGGATCCACAGATACGCAGTATTTT.

This clone has a handful of counts. The chain links TRBV7-2 to TRBJ1-1, with D unclear. V gave up 2 bases and J gave up 1 base, with 11 bases separating them. The germline gives CDR1 SGHTA, CDR2 FQGNSA. The CDR3 has 15 residues. The CDR3 region is CASSLTGLRNTEAFF. CDR3 nucleotides: TGTGCCAGCAGCTTAACGGGTCTGCGGAACACTGAAGCTTTCTTT. Looking up the rest from reference TRBV7-2 and TRBJ1-1 gives the full variable domain: GAGVSQSPSNKVTEKGKDVELRCDPISGHTALYWYRQSLGQGLEFLIYFQGNSAPDKSGLPSDRFSAERTGGSVSTLTIQRTQQEDSAVYLCASSLTGLRNTEAFFGQGTRLTVV.

CDR3 sequence reads: CASRATGTGLNSPLHF. The DNA for the CDR3 is TGTGCCAGCAGGGCCACTGGGACAGGGCTTAATTCACCCCTCCACTTT. The chain combines TRBV9 with TRBJ1-6, with TRBD1 identical over 9 bases. V shed 5 bases, J shed 6 bases, and the junction held 9 bases outside the gene matches. Germline V CDR1 and CDR2: SGDLS, YYNGEE. CDR3 length: 16 amino acids.

The chain combines TRBV5-1 with TRBJ1-1; the D gene is possibly TRBD1 (5 bases). CDR1 is SGHRS and CDR2 is YFSETQ in the germline V gene. V lost 4 bases and J lost 3, with 16 bases in between. The CDR3 runs to 15 residues. DNA of the CDR3: TGCGCCAGCAGCCCAATCACAGGAAGGGACACTGAAGCTTTCTTT. Protein: CASSPITGRDTEAFF.

The V call is TRBV19, the J call TRBJ1-5; 11 bases are shared with TRBD1. V shed 5 bases and J 4 bases; nucleotides not matched to a gene: 4. Germline assignment: CDR1 LNHDA and CDR2 SQIVND (reference sequence). This CDR3 has 15 residues. The CDR3 here is CASSLGTGGNQPQHF. For the CDR3, the DNA is TGTGCCAGTAGTTTGGGGACAGGGGGTAATCAGCCCCAGCATTTT.

The CDR3 nucleotides read TGTGCCAGCAGCTTTGGGGGCGTAAACACTGAAGCTTTCTTT. Its translation: CASSFGGVNTEAFF. The chain uses TRBV11-2 and TRBJ1-1, with a weak D call TRBD1 (6 bases). The length of the CDR3 is 14 residues. The germline CDR1 and CDR2 sequences are SGHAT and FQNNGV. Between the trimmed V and J ends, which lost 3 bases and 2 bases, there was a span of 10 bases.

The chain has TRBV5-6 and TRBJ1-2, with TRBD1 as a possible D gene (6 bases). The CDR3 has 13 residues. V shed 4 bases and J shed 8 bases, with 15 bases lying between them. Germline-derived CDR1 and CDR2 are SGHDT and YYEEEE. The CDR3 DNA is TGTGCCAGCAGCGTTCACAGGGATGAGGGCTACACCTTC. The encoded protein is CASSVHRDEGYTF.

This sequence joins TRBV4-1 and TRBJ2-7; 7 bases map to TRBD1. The CDR3 covers 16 residues. V shed 1 base and J 0 bases; nucleotides not matched to a gene: 6. Germline V gene lookup returns CDR1 MGHRA and CDR2 YSYEKL. The CDR3 DNA sequence: TGCGCCAGCAGCCAAGGGGGGACAGCGAGCTCCTACGAGCAGTACTTC. Translated, it gives CASSQGGTASSYEQYF.

This clone was seen more than once but under ten times. This rearrangement joins TRBV19 to TRBJ2-3, with TRBD1 as a possible D gene (6 bases). V gave up 2 bases and J gave up 1 base, with 13 bases separating them. The CDR3 runs 16 residues. The germline CDR1 and CDR2 sequences are LNHDA and SQIVND (reference sequence). CDR3 nucleotide sequence: TGTGCCAGTAGTATATGGTCGGCAGGGGGCACAGATACGCAGTATTTT. Translation gives CASSIWSAGGTDTQYF. Full variable domain (missing parts from reference TRBV19 and TRBJ2-3): DGGITQSPKYLFRKEGQNVTLSCEQNLNHDAMYWYRQDPGQGLRLIYYSQIVNDFQKGDIAEGYSVSREKKESFPLTVTSAQKNPTAFYLCASSIWSAGGTDTQYFGPGTRLTVL.